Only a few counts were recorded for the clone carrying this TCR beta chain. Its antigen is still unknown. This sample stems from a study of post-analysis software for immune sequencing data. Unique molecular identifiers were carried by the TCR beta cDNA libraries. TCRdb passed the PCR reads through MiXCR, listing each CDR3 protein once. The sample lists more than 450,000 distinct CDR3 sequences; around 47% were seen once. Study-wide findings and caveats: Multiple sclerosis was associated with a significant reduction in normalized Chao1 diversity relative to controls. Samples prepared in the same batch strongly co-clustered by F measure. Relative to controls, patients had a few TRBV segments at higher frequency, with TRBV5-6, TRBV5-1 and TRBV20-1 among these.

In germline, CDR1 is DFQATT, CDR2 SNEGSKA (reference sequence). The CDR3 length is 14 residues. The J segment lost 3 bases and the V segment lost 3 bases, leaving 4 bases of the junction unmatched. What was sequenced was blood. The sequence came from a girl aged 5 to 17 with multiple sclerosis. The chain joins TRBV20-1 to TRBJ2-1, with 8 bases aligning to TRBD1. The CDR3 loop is CSARDRDVYNEQFF. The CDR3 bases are TGCAGTGCTAGGGACAGGGACGTCTACAATGAGCAGTTCTTC.